Presented here are 18 T cell receptor beta chains from one specimen sequenced in a study of technical replicates of blood from a handful of donors. Clones were sequenced by immunoSEQ multiplex PCR, and TCRdb holds only the in-frame ones, with some missing. This sample has about 88,000 clones, with about 94% found just once. Sequencing input: T cells isolated from PBMCs. These TCRs come from a human donor in good health.

The chain is built from TRBV28 and TRBJ2-4, with a possible D match to TRBD2 (6 bases). V lost 2 bases to trimming and J lost 4 bases, with 21 bases between them. CDR1 is MDHEN and CDR2 is SYDVKM in the germline V gene. The CDR3 is 18 amino acids. The CDR3 nucleotides are TGTGCCAGCAGTTTAAGCCCGGGACTCCGCCCCTCTAAAAACATTCAGTACTTC. Residues: CASSLSPGLRPSKNIQYF.

The V call is TRBV27, the J call TRBJ2-1, with a weak D call TRBD1 (5 bases). In germline, CDR1 is MNHEY, CDR2 SMNVEV (reference sequence). Trimming took off 3 bases at V and 1 base at J, with 10 bases between the two ends. The CDR3 is made up of 15 amino acids. The CDR3 region is CASSLPGLSYNEQFF. Written as DNA, the CDR3 is TGTGCCAGCAGTTTGCCAGGGCTTTCCTACAATGAGCAGTTCTTC.

V usage is TRBV30 and J usage is TRBJ1-2; D might be TRBD1 (6 bases). The CDR3 runs 13 residues. CDR1 GTSNPN and CDR2 SVGIG come from the germline V gene (reference sequence). Trimming took off 4 bases at V and 5 bases at J, with 14 bases between the two ends. The CDR3 region has the DNA TGTGCCTGGACATTACAGGGCCTATATGGCTACACCTTC. Its protein product is CAWTLQGLYGYTF.

The rearrangement joins TRBV1 to TRBJ2-7; the DNA was not compared with TRBD1, the D call given in the table. TRBV1 is noted as a pseudogene. The CDR3 consists of 15 residues. The CDR3 nucleotides read TGCACCAGCAGAACGACAGGGGATACTGCCTACGAGCAGTACTTC. Amino acid sequence: CTSRTTGDTAYEQYF.

The rearrangement joins TRBV9 to TRBJ1-2; 7 bases are a match to TRBD1. V shed 0 bases, J shed 4 bases, and the junction held 9 bases outside the gene matches. The CDR3 extends over 16 amino acids. Germline CDR1 reads SGDLS; CDR2 reads YYNGEE. The CDR3 reads CASSVAPRQGGYGYTF. CDR3 nucleotides: TGTGCCAGCAGCGTAGCCCCCAGACAGGGAGGCTATGGCTACACCTTC.

The V gene is TRBV19, the J gene TRBJ2-1, with 9 bases matching TRBD2. This CDR3 comprises 15 residues. Germline V gives CDR1 LNHDA, CDR2 SQIVND (reference sequence). The V gene end was trimmed by 1 base and the J gene end by 3 bases; junction bases not matched to a gene: 1. This CDR3 is CASSIGAGGYNEQFF. In DNA, the CDR3 is TGTGCCAGTAGTATAGGAGCGGGAGGCTACAATGAGCAGTTCTTC.

The chain carries TRBV12-5 and TRBJ1-5, with 7 bases aligning to TRBD1. This CDR3 is 16 amino acids long. Trimming took 0 bases from V and 3 from J; bases not matched to a gene: 5. CDR1 and CDR2 from the germline V gene are LGHNT and FRNRAP. CDR3: CASGLVLDRNNQPQHF. CDR3 DNA sequence: TGTGCTAGTGGTTTGGTACTGGACAGGAACAATCAGCCCCAGCATTTT. Complete variable domain (other parts from reference TRBV12-5 and TRBJ1-5): DARVTQTPRHKVTEMGQEVTMRCQPILGHNTVFWYRQTMMQGLELLAYFRNRAPLDDSGMPKDRFSAEMPDATLATLKIQPSEPRDSAVYFCASGLVLDRNNQPQHFGDGTRLSIL.

Here the CDR3 reads CASSLWRATLGPYEQYF. In DNA form, the CDR3 reads TGTGCCAGCAGCTTATGGAGGGCCACCCTGGGTCCCTACGAGCAGTACTTC. This rearrangement joins TRBV7-3 to TRBJ2-7; weak D call: TRBD2 (6 bases). V shed 2 bases and J shed 2 bases, with 19 bases lying between them. The CDR3 sequence is 17 residues long. Germline CDR1 is SGHTA and CDR2 is FQGTGA. Full variable domain (missing parts from reference TRBV7-3 and TRBJ2-7): GAGVSQTPSNKVTEKGKYVELRCDPISGHTALYWYRQSLGQGPEFLIYFQGTGAADDSGLPNDRFFAVRPEGSVSTLKIQRTERGDSAVYLCASSLWRATLGPYEQYFGPGTRLTVT.

The chain uses TRBV5-6 and TRBJ1-1; D might be TRBD1 (5 bases). V lost 0 bases, J lost 6 bases, and 9 bases lay in between. There are 13 residues in the CDR3. The germline V gene has CDR1 SGHDT and CDR2 YYEEEE. Written as DNA, the CDR3 is TGTGCCAGCAGCTTGGCAGGGCTACCTGAAGCTTTCTTT. Translated, it gives CASSLAGLPEAFF.

The V call is TRBV4-1, the J call TRBJ2-1; TRBD1 agrees at 7 bases. The CDR3 runs 15 residues. V trimming: 4 bases; J trimming: 7 bases; junction bases outside the gene matches: 10. Germline V lookup: CDR1 MGHRA, CDR2 YSYEKL. The CDR3 coding sequence is TGCGCCAGCAGCCGATCCCGGGACAGTAAGAATGAGCAGTTCTTC. As protein: CASSRSRDSKNEQFF.

This chain uses TRBV28 with TRBJ1-1; D is possibly TRBD1 (6 bases). This CDR3 is built from 15 residues. Per germline, CDR1 MDHEN and CDR2 SYDVKM. Trimming removed 2 bases from V and 3 bases from J, with 13 bases in between. CDR3 sequence: CASSLKQGGDTEAFF. As DNA, the CDR3 is TGTGCCAGCAGTTTAAAACAGGGAGGGGACACTGAAGCTTTCTTT.

The chain uses TRBV15 and TRBJ1-2, with D hard to call. The ends were cut back, 8 bases at V and 8 bases at J, with 18 bases in the middle. This CDR3 is built from 13 residues. CDR1 and CDR2 (germline): LNHNV, YYDKDF (reference sequence). The CDR3, as DNA: TGTGCCACCGGGGTTATACGGGATCTGGGCTACACCTTC. Translation: CATGVIRDLGYTF.

V usage is TRBV7-9 and J usage is TRBJ1-4, with a weak D call TRBD1 (5 bases). The CDR3 is 16 residues long. Germline V CDR1 and CDR2: SEHNR, FQNEAQ (reference sequence). Trimming took off 7 bases at V and 5 bases at J, with 20 bases between the two ends. The CDR3 protein is CASTLTMQEGNEKLFF. Written as DNA, the CDR3 is TGTGCCAGCACATTGACGATGCAGGAGGGGAATGAAAAACTGTTTTTT. The full variable domain, its missing parts supplied by reference TRBV7-9 and TRBJ1-4, is DTGVSQNPRHKITKRGQNVTFRCDPISEHNRLYWYRQTLGQGPEFLTYFQNEAQLEKSRLLSDRFSAERPKGSFSTLEIQRTEQGDSAMYLCASTLTMQEGNEKLFFGSGTQLSVL.

The V gene is TRBV11-2, the J gene TRBJ1-2; the match to TRBD1 covers 8 bases. The germline V gene encodes CDR1 SGHAT and CDR2 FQNNGV. The CDR3 runs 12 residues. The V gene end was trimmed by 5 bases and the J gene end by 6 bases; junction bases not matched to a gene: 2. CDR3 sequence reads: CASSRTGHGYTF. CDR3 sequence (DNA): TGTGCCAGCAGCCGGACAGGGCATGGCTACACCTTC.

Only one count was recorded for this clone. This rearrangement joins TRBV5-1 to TRBJ2-7; D perhaps matches TRBD1 (7 bases). The CDR3 covers 17 residues. V dropped 0 bases and J dropped 2 bases, with 18 bases sitting between them. Germline V gives CDR1 SGHRS, CDR2 YFSETQ. CDR3 DNA sequence: TGCGCCAGCAGCTTGGTCCAGGGGGGCCCGAACACCTACGAGCAGTACTTC. It encodes CASSLVQGGPNTYEQYF.

This sequence joins TRBV28 and TRBJ1-5, with D unclear. Germline loops: CDR1 MDHEN, CDR2 SYDVKM. The CDR3 covers 13 residues. V lost 8 bases and J lost 0, with 8 bases in between. The DNA for the CDR3 is TGTGCCAGCGGGGAGCCTAGCAATCAGCCCCAGCATTTT. It yields the protein CASGEPSNQPQHF.

The V gene is TRBV5-6, the J gene TRBJ1-5; the match to TRBD1 covers 9 bases. This CDR3 spans 14 amino acids. Germline V CDR1 and CDR2: SGHDT, YYEEEE. Germline trimming cut 4 bases from V and 6 bases from J; bases unmatched to any gene: 5. The CDR3 DNA reads TGTGCCAGCAGCGCGGACAGGGGTAGTCAGCCCCAGCATTTT. Encoded protein: CASSADRGSQPQHF.

The V call is TRBV7-9, the J call TRBJ2-3; D might be TRBD2 (6 bases). Trimming pared 7 bases from V and 0 bases from J, leaving 20 bases between. The CDR3 covers 17 residues. Germline CDR1 is SEHNR and CDR2 is FQNEAQ (reference sequence). The CDR3, as DNA: TGTGCCAGCACCCTTAGGGGTGGGGGGTCCAGCACAGATACGCAGTATTTT. It encodes CASTLRGGGSSTDTQYF. Together with reference TRBV7-9 and TRBJ2-3, the CDR3 gives the full variable domain: DTGVSQNPRHKITKRGQNVTFRCDPISEHNRLYWYRQTLGQGPEFLTYFQNEAQLEKSRLLSDRFSAERPKGSFSTLEIQRTEQGDSAMYLCASTLRGGGSSTDTQYFGPGTRLTVL.